This T cell receptor (beta chain) was captured by sequencing in a study of cytomegalovirus exposure and HLA in healthy donors. The PCR contained 60 Vbeta and 13 Jbeta primers. Clones were read by immunoSEQ multiplex PCR, and TCRdb kept only the in-frame ones, dropping some. The profile shows about 130,000 clones, around 67% of them singletons. CDR3 length: 14 residues. The V end was cut by 2 bases, the J end by 0 bases, with 10 bases between. Germline V gives CDR1 GTSNPN, CDR2 SVGIG (reference sequence). This receptor was identified in a man aged 18 to 29 in good health and CMV-seropositive. Sample: PBMCs. The chain joins TRBV30 to TRBJ1-1; the D is unclear. In nucleotides, the CDR3 is TGTGCCTGGAGTTCGGTGAGCATGAACACTGAAGCTTTCTTT. Translated: CAWSSVSMNTEAFF.